These T cell receptor beta chains were read from a single sample in a study of T cells in Graves' hyperthyroidism and ophthalmopathy. A single record per CDR3 protein comes from TCRdb applying MiXCR to the multiplex PCR reads. The sample lists over 700,000 distinct CDR3 sequences, around 38% occurring once. Sample: blood. The receptors come from a man aged 18 to 29 with Graves' hyperthyroidism. Both conserved end residues are part of each CDR3. Size values are once, few and many counts, or a class for expanded clones, and some rows have none.

CASSFRDRYMNTEAFF,TRBJ1-1,.,TRBV7-2
CASSGLTGGQSPLHF,TRBJ1-6,few,TRBV10-3
CASSTDRKDGYTF,TRBJ1-2,few,TRBV6-5
CASSIGPGGREDSNQPQHF,TRBJ1-5,few,TRBV19
CASTSFAGEQYF,TRBJ2-7,.,TRBV6-1
CASSGAGSGSPLHF,TRBJ1-6,.,TRBV2
CSVGTGVNGYTF,TRBJ1-2,many,TRBV29-1
CSARNSRGTGELFF,TRBJ2-2,few,TRBV20-1
CAISDGGGPYEQYF,TRBJ2-7,once,TRBV10-3
CASSLGVGGGPQETQYF,TRBJ2-5,.,TRBV7-9
CSVEDPLTGRPYEQYF,TRBJ2-7,.,TRBV29-1
CASSSVAGWAETQYF,TRBJ2-5,.,TRBV7-2
CSASSQRGSNEKLFF,TRBJ1-4,.,TRBV20-1
CAWRRDTEAFF,TRBJ1-1,few,TRBV30
CASSLGQGGSEKLFF,TRBJ1-4,.,TRBV25-1
CASSSLYMGPYGYTF,TRBJ1-2,few,TRBV5-1
CASSEAPGAWGYGYTF,TRBJ1-2,few,TRBV6-1
CASSLDARGNTEAFF,TRBJ1-1,once,TRBV11-3
CSARVSVFGEKLFF,TRBJ1-4,many,TRBV20-1
CSAAPGLLSYEQYF,TRBJ2-7,.,TRBV20-1
CASSLARRGGSFSYEQYF,TRBJ2-7,few,TRBV7-8
CSARDPTRGTETQYF,TRBJ2-5,.,TRBV20-1
CAISEFASGGTYEQYF,TRBJ2-7,.,TRBV10-3
CASSLAALTYEQYF,TRBJ2-7,.,TRBV7-9
CASSPGLTDEKLFF,TRBJ1-4,.,TRBV5-1
CAGLRGVADTQYF,TRBJ2-3,.,TRBV5-6
CASSSRPRGETQYF,TRBJ2-5,.,TRBV9
CASSGPTGDTGELFF,TRBJ2-2,.,TRBV9
CASSIDRGSYGYTF,TRBJ1-2,many,TRBV5-1
CASSLEQDPTEAFF,TRBJ1-1,.,TRBV5-1
CASSLAGGMNTEAIF,TRBJ1-1,.,TRBV5-1
CSASWSAAKETQYF,TRBJ2-5,once,TRBV20-1
CASSHRTGGYEQYF,TRBJ2-7,.,TRBV14
CASGLDSSYEQYF,TRBJ2-7,few,TRBV12-5
CATSDSGLAYEQYF,TRBJ2-7,.,TRBV24-1
CGSSPRRQYF,TRBJ2-7,.,TRBV11-2
CSVVPGGYYNEQFF,TRBJ2-1,.,TRBV29-1
CASSLEDRSFSPLHF,TRBJ1-6,few,TRBV5-1
CASSGTVRFEAFF,TRBJ1-1,many,TRBV2
CARGDRTTEAFF,TRBJ1-1,few,TRBV6-2/TRBV6-3
CASSPVVGYNSPLHF,TRBJ1-6,many,TRBV7-9
CASSSPGSQGTQYF,TRBJ2-5,few,TRBV5-1
CASRGPWNTGELYF,TRBJ2-7,.,TRBV7-9
CAISEVPNYEQYF,TRBJ2-7,many,TRBV10-3
CASSWEQGTGELFF,TRBJ2-2,.,TRBV5-1
CASSQEGAGATEQYF,TRBJ2-7,once,TRBV4-1
CATSEGRTGWNTGELFF,TRBJ2-2,few,TRBV24-1